This T cell receptor beta chain was sequenced for a study of cytomegalovirus exposure and HLA in healthy donors. Germline CDR1 is MDHEN and CDR2 is SYDVKM. Trimming stripped 0 bases from V and 5 bases from J, with 14 bases between. The CDR3 spans 16 residues. The PCR used 60 Vbeta and 13 Jbeta primers. Here immunoSEQ multiplex PCR was the method, and the copy in TCRdb shows in-frame clones only, minus some. The clone table shows some 200,000 clones, with the ten largest holding about 1.1%. V and J are TRBV28 and TRBJ1-5; a possible D gene is TRBD1 (5 bases). The receptor was isolated from a girl aged 2 to 9 in good health and CMV-seropositive. The sample comprised PBMCs. CDR3 sequence: CASSLWGVRVYQPQHF. CDR3 coding DNA: TGTGCCAGCAGTTTATGGGGCGTCAGGGTGTATCAGCCCCAGCATTTT.